The following is a T cell receptor beta chain sequence with its context. The protocol was immunoSEQ multiplex PCR, while the TCRdb copy is restricted to in-frame clones and leaves out a portion. This sample has some 10,000 clones, with approximately 80% found just once. J was trimmed by 9 bases and V by 4 bases; bases with no gene match: 11. Germline lookup yields CDR1 LNHDA and CDR2 SQIVND (reference sequence). This CDR3 has 16 amino acids. This record belongs to a study of cytotoxic CD8 clonotypes in ibrutinib-treated CLL. Study overall: IGHV unmutated 17 to 18; relapsed/refractory about a dozen; treatment-naive roughly 14.

This clonotype originated in a human donor with chronic lymphocytic leukemia. The specimen was PBMCs, collected at disease progression, from a patient treated with ibrutinib. The chain combines TRBV19 with TRBJ1-5; TRBD1 matches at 11 bases. The CDR3 coding sequence is TGTGCCAGTAGTACGCCTCGGGACAGGGGGGGTTGGCCCCAGCATTTT. Translation gives CASSTPRDRGGWPQHF.